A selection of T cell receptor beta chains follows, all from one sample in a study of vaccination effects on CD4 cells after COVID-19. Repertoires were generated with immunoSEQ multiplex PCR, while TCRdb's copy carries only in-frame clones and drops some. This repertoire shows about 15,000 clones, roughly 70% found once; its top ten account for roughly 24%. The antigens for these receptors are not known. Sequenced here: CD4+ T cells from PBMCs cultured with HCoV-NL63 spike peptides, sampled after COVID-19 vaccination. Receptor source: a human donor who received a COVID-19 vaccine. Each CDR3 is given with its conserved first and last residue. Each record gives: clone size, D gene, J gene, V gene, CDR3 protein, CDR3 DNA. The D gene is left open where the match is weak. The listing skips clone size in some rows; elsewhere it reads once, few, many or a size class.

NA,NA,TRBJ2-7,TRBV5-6,CASSVQSYEQYF,TGTGCCAGCAGCGTCCAATCCTACGAGCAGTACTTC
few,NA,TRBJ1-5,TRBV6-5,CASSDSGRNQPQHF,TGTGCCAGCTCGGACAGTGGACGCAACCAGCCCCAGCATTTT
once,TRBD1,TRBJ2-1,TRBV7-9,CASRPTGEGDNEQFF,TGTGCCAGCAGACCTACAGGGGAAGGGGACAATGAGCAGTTCTTC
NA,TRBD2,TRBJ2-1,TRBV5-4,CASSFDGTSGYNEQFF,TGTGCCAGCAGCTTTGATGGGACTAGCGGCTACAATGAGCAGTTCTTC
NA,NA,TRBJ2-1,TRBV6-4,CASSDGQGADEQFF,TGTGCCAGCAGTGACGGCCAGGGTGCAGATGAGCAGTTCTTC
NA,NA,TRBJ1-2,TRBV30,CAWSVGARRGVKVDRVYGYTF,TGTGCCTGGAGTGTGGGGGCTCGGAGGGGGGTAAAAGTGGACCGCGTCTATGGCTACACCTTC
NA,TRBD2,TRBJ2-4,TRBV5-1,CASSLGGGAKNIQYF,TGCGCCAGCAGCTTGGGCGGGGGGGCCAAAAACATTCAGTACTTC
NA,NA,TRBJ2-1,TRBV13,CASSLYGARQFF,TGTGCCAGCAGCTTATATGGGGCGAGGCAGTTCTTC
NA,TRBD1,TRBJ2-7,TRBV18,CASSLRGQGVYEQYF,TGTGCCAGCTCATTGAGGGGACAGGGGGTCTACGAGCAGTACTTC
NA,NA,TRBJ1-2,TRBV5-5,CASSLDGGLGYGYTF,TGTGCCAGCAGCTTGGATGGGGGTCTAGGCTATGGCTACACCTTC
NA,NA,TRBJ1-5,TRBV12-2,CASRLVPTGTNQPQHF,TGTGCAAGTCGCTTAGTTCCTACAGGGACTAATCAGCCCCAGCATTTT
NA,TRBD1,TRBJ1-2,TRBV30,CAWDRGIYTF,TGTGCCTGGGACAGGGGGATTTACACCTTC